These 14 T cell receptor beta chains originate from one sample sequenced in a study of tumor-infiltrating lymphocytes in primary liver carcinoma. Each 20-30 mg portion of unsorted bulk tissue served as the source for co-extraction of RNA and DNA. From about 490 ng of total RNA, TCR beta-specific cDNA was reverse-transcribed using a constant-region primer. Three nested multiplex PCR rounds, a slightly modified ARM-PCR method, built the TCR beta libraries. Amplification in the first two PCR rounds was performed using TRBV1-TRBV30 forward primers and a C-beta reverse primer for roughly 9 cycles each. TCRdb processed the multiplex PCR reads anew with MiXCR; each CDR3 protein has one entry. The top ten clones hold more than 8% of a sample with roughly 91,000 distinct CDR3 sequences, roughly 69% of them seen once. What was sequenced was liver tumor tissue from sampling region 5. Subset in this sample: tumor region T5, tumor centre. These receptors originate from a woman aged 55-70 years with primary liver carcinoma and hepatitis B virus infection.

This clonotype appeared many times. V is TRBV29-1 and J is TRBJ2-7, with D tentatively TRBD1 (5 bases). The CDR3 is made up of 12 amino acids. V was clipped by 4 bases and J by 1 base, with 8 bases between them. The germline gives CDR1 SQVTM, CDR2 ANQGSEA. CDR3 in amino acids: CSVASGSYEQYF. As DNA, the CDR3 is TGCAGCGTTGCGTCAGGGTCCTACGAGCAGTACTTC.

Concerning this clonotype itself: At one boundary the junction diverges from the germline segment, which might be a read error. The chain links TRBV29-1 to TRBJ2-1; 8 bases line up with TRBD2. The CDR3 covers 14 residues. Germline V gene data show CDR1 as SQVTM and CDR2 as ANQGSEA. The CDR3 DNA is TGCAGTGTTGAACCCAGCGGGAGTTCGAATGAGCAGTTCTTC. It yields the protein CSVEPSGSSNEQFF.

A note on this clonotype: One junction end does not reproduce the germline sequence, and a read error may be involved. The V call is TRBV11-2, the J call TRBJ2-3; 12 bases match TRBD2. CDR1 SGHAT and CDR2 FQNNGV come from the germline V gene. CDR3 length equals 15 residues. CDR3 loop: CAISSGLAGPDTQYF. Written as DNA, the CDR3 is TGCGCCATCAGCTCCGGACTAGCGGGACCAGATACGCAGTATTTT.

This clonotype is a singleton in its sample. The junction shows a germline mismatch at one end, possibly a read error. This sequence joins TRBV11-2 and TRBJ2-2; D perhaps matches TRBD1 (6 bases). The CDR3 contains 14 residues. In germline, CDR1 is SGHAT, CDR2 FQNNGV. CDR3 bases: TGTGCCAGGAGCTTGGAAAGGGGGTCCGGGGAGCTGTTTTTT. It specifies CARSLERGSGELFF.

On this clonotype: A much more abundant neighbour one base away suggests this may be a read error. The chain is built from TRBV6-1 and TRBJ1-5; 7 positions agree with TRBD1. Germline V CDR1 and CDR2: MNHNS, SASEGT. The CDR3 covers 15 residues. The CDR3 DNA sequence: TGTACCAGCAGTATCCGACAGGGCGGCAATCAGCCCCAGCATTTT. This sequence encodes CTSSIRQGGNQPQHF.

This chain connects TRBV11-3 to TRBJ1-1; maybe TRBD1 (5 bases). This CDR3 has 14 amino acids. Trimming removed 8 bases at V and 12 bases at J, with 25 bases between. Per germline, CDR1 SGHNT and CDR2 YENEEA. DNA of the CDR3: TGTGCCAGCGGCACTAGGGGAGGGGAGGTTCGCCCTTTCTTT. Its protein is CASGTRGGEVRPFF.

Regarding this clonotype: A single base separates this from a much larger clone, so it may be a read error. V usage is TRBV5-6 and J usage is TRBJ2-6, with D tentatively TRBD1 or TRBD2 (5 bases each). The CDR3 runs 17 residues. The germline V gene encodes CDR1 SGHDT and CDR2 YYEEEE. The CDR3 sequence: CASSYRTAISGANVLIF. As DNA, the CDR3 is TGTGCCAGCAGCTATCGGACTGCGATCTCTGGGGCCAACGTCCTGATTTTC.

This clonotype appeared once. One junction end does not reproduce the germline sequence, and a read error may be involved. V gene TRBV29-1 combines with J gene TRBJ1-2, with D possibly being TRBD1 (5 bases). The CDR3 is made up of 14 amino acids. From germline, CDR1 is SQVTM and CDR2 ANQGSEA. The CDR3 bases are TGCAGCGTTACCCGGGGGACGGGCGCTCGTGGCTGCACCTTC. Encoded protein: CSVTRGTGARGCTF.

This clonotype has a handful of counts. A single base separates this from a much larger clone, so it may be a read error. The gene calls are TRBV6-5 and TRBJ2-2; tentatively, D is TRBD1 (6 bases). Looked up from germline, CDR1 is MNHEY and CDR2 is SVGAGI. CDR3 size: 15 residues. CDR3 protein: CVSRTSGVGTGELFF. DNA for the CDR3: TGTGTCAGCAGGACCTCAGGGGTGGGCACCGGGGAGCTGTTTTTT.

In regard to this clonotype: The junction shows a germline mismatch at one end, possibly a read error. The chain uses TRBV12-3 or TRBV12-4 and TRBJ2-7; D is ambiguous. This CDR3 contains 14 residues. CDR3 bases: TGTGCCAGCAGTTTAGCTGCTGGGTACTACGATCAGTACTTC. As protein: CASSLAAGYYDQYF.

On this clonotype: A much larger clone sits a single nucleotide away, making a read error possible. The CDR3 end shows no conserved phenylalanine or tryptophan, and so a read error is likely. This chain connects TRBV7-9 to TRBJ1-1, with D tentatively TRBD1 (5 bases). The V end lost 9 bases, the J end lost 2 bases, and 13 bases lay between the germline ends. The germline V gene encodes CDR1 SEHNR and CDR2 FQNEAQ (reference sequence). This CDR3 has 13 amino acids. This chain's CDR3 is CASKMGGNTEAFS. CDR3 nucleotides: TGTGCCAGTAAAATGGGGGGAAACACTGAAGCTTTCTCT.

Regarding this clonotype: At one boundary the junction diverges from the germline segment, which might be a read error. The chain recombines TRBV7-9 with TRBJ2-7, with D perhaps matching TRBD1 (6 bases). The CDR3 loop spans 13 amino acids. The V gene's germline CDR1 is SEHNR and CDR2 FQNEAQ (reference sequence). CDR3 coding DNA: TGTGCCAGCGGCTTGGGGGCCACCTACGAGCAGTACTTC. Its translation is CASGLGATYEQYF.

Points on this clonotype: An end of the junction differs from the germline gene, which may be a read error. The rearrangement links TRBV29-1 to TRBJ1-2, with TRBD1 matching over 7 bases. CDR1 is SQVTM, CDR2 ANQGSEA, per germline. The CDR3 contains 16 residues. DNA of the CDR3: TGCAGTGTTGACCCGCGGACAGGACTCGTATCCTATGACTACACCTTC. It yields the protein CSVDPRTGLVSYDYTF. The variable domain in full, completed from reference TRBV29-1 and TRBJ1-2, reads SAVISQKPSRDICQRGTSLTIQCQVDSQVTMMFWYRQQPGQSLTLIATANQGSEATYESGFVIDKFPISRPNLTFSTLTVSNMSPEDSSIYLCSVDPRTGLVSYDYTFGSGTRLTVV.

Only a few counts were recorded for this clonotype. Here the CDR3 DNA reads TGTGCCAGCAGCTCGTTCCGGACTAGCGGGAAAGGGGCCTACGAGCAGTACTTC. Translated: CASSSFRTSGKGAYEQYF. J is TRBJ2-7 and V is TRBV7-3, with 12 bases aligning to TRBD2. This CDR3 has 18 amino acids. CDR1 and CDR2 from the germline V gene are SGHTA and FQGTGA. V lost 4 bases and J lost 2; bases outside the gene matches: 12.